This T cell receptor (beta chain) derives from a study of shared clonotypes between healthy human individuals. Study-wide points: What naive subsets generally showed was a larger estimated richness than memory subsets showed.

As to this clone: No antigen is known for it.

Replicate PCRs run on sorted subsets employed 200 to 250 ng DNA, roughly 30,000 T cell genomes. Original processing notes: Filtering differed since immunoSEQ provided only junctions, with no quality scores. Assay: immunoSEQ multiplex PCR; the TCRdb copy retains only in-frame clones and omits some. The V and J calls and clone size are taken from that table; D and trimming were inferred from the DNA. Of under 2.5 million clones in the sample, under 95% were seen once. The donors were adults (healthy and HIV-negative) with no recent acute infections or vaccinations. The CDR3 length is 18 residues. Trimming removed 3 bases from V and 5 bases from J; junction bases left unmatched: 16. Looked up from germline, CDR1 is MNHEY and CDR2 is SMNVEV (reference sequence).

J is TRBJ1-1 and V is TRBV27; 9 bases align to TRBD1. This receptor was identified in a man younger than 35 in good health. Some clones in this sample may be carry-over from other donors' samples. Specimen: naive CD4+ T cells from PBMCs. The subset here: CD45RA+ positively selected. As DNA, the CDR3 is TGTGCCAGCAGTTTGTTCACAGGGGGCGGCTTAGGCGGGACTGAAGCTTTCTTT. Its protein product is CASSLFTGGGLGGTEAFF.